What follows is one T cell receptor beta chain and its context. These data come from a study of blood T cell repertoires in COVID-19. Study information: COVID-19 samples from acute and convalescent phases originated in the United States, Italy and Spain. PBMCs, B-cell-depleted T cells, or T cells provided the cDNA or gDNA that made up the material.

Per the study methods: Amplifying reference gene primers gave estimates of nucleated cell counts. Sequenced by immunoSEQ multiplex PCR; TCRdb stores in-frame clones only, minus some. The DNA was the basis for D and trimming; V, J and clone size are from that table. Of roughly 300,000 clones listed, roughly 83% are singletons. The Seattle patients joined while their infection was active and were tracked longitudinally afterward. This CDR3 has 14 amino acids. V dropped 5 bases and J dropped 2; count of bases not matched to a gene: 4. Germline V gene sequence: CDR1 SGHAT, CDR2 FQNNGV. The TCR comes from a human donor with COVID-19, enrolled during active disease. The donor label of this sample is uncertain. The chain employs TRBV11-2 and TRBJ2-7, with 9 bases that match TRBD2. Sequencing used peripheral blood. As DNA, the CDR3 is TGTGCCAGCAGCCAGACTAGCGGACCCTACGAGCAGTACTTC. This gives the protein CASSQTSGPYEQYF.